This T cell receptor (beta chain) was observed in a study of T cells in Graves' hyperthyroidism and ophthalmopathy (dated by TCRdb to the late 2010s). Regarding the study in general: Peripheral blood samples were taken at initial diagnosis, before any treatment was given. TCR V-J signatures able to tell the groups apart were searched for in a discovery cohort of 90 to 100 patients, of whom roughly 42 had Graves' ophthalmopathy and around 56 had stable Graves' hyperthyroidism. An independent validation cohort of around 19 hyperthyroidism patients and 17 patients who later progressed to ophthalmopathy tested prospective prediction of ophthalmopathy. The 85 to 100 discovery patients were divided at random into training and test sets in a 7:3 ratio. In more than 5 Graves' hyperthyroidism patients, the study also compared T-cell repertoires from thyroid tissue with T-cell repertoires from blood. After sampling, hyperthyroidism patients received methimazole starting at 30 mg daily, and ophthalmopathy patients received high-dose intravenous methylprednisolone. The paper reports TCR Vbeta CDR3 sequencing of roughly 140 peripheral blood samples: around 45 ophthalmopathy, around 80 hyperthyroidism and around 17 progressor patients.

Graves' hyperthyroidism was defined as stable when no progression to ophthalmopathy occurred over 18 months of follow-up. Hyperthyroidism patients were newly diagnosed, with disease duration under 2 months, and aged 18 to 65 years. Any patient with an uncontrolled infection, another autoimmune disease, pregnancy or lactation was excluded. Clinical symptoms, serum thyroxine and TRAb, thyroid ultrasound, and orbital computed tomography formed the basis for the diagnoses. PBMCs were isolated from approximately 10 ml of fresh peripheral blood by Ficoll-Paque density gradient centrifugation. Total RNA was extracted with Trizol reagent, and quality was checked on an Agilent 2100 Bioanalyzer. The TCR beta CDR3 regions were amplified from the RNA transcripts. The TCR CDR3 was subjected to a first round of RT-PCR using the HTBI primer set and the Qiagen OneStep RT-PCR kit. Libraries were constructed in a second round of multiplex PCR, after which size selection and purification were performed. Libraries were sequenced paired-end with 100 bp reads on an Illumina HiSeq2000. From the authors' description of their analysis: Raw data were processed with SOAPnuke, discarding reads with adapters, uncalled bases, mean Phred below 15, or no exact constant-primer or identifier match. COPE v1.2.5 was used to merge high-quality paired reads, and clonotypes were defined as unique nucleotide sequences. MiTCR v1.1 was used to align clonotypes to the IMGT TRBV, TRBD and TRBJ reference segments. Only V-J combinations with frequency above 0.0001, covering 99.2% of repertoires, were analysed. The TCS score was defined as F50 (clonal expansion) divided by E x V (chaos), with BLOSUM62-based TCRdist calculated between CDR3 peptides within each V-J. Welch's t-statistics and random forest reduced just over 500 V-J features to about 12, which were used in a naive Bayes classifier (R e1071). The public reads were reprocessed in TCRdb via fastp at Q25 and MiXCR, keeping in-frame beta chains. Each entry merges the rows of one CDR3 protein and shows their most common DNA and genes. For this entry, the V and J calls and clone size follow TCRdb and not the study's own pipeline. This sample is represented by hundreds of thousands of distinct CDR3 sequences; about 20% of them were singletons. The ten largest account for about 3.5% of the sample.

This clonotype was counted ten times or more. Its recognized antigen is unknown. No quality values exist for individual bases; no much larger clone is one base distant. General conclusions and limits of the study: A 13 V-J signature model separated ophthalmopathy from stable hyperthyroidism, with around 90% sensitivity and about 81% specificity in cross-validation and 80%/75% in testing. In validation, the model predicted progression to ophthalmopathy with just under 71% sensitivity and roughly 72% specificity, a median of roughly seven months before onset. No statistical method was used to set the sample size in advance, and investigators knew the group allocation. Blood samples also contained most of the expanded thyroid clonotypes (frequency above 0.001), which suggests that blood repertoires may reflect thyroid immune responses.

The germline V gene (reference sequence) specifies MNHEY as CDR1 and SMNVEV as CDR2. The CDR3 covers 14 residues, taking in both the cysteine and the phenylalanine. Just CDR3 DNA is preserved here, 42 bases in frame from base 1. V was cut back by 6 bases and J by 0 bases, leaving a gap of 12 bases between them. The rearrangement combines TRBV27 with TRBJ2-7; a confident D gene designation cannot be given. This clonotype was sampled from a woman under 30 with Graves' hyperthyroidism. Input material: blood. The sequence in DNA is TGTGCCAGCAGCTGGACGGCCGCCTCCTACGAGCAGTACTTC. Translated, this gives CASSWTAASYEQYF.